This record concerns one T cell receptor (beta chain) sequence. The method was immunoSEQ multiplex PCR; TCRdb's version includes in-frame clones alone and lacks a portion of them. Found here are a few hundred thousand clones, approximately 83% of them singletons; the top ten hold approximately 3.6%. These data belong to a study of blood T cell repertoires in COVID-19. In the study overall: PBMCs, B-cell-depleted T cells, or T cells were the source of the cDNA or gDNA that made up the material.

Those enrolled, adults aged 18 to 89 years, came from 25 or so US areas. Cohort allocation depended upon clinical history that participants reported. There are 13 residues in the CDR3. Germline CDR1 and CDR2: DFQATT and SNEGSKA (reference sequence). Trimming removed 3 bases at V and 5 bases at J, with 13 bases between. The specimen sequenced was PBMCs or T cells enriched from blood (not recorded which). This chain uses TRBV20-1 with TRBJ1-1; D gene ambiguous. This clonotype was sampled from a man in his fifties or sixties who had recovered from COVID-19. CDR3: CSASPGFGTEAFF. The CDR3 nucleotides read TGCAGTGCTAGTCCTGGGTTCGGGACTGAAGCTTTCTTT.